This entry is about one TCR beta chain. The antigen remains undetermined. TCRdb itself ran the 5' RACE reads through MiXCR, one entry per CDR3 protein. The sample holds some 1,700,000 distinct CDR3 sequences, around a third seen once. This entry comes from a study of identical twins. From germline, CDR1 is SGHRS and CDR2 YFSETQ. V was clipped by 3 bases and J by 4 bases; unmatched bases: 5. The CDR3 length is 15 residues. Findings and caveats of the study: Out-of-frame alpha sequences shared by twins showed excess low generation probability.

Sequencing was performed on cord blood. J is TRBJ2-1 and V is TRBV5-1; the match to TRBD1 covers 9 bases. The origin of this receptor is a newborn girl in good health. This CDR3 is CASSSRTGAYNEQFF. As DNA, the CDR3 is TGCGCCAGCAGCTCCCGGACAGGGGCGTACAATGAGCAGTTCTTC.